This note documents a single TCR beta chain sequence. Antigen specificity is unknown. The study sampled nominally healthy donors, though unrecorded immune exposures were likely. This record comes from a study of cytomegalovirus exposure and HLA in healthy donors. Germline CDR1 reads SEHNR; CDR2 reads FQNEAQ (reference sequence). The J segment lost 2 bases and the V segment lost 5 bases, leaving 11 bases of the junction unmatched. There are 16 residues in the CDR3. Study-wide results and caveats: The study listed some 160 cytomegalovirus-associated TCR beta chains. In vitro confirmation showed three CMV-associated chains to be CMV antigen specific. Usually a TCR sequence was rare, but some public TCRs were found in many donors.

Primers included in the PCR were 60 Vbeta and 13 Jbeta primers. Method: immunoSEQ multiplex PCR; TCRdb's copy keeps in-frame clones and lacks some. The sample has roughly 190,000 clones; roughly three quarters are singletons. The origin of this receptor is a woman between 18 and 29 years old in good health and CMV-seronegative. V gene TRBV7-9 combines with J gene TRBJ2-5, with TRBD1 matching over 7 bases. Sequencing was performed on PBMCs. The chain's CDR3 is CASSRRGDRVQETQYF. CDR3 DNA sequence: TGTGCCAGCAGCCGGAGAGGCGACAGGGTACAAGAGACCCAGTACTTC.